A selection of T cell receptor beta chains follows, all from one sample in a study of cytomegalovirus exposure and HLA in healthy donors. Profiling relied on immunoSEQ multiplex PCR, and the TCRdb table lists in-frame clones only, not all of them. The sample holds around 120,000 clones, 75% to 90% seen once. Sequences were obtained from PBMCs. These receptors were collected from a man aged 50 to 60 in good health and CMV-seronegative. Each CDR3 is given without its conserved first and last residue.

cdr3_aa j_call cdr3_length v_call
ASSYSLLAGIKY TRBJ2-5 12 TRBV6-5
ASARLADYNEQF TRBJ2-1 12 TRBV6-1
ASSISVGDSYYEQY TRBJ2-7 14 TRBV19
ASSQELVGDTQY TRBJ2-3 12 TRBV4-2
ASGGKPPLYEQF TRBJ2-1 12 TRBV28
ATARDRDSGELF TRBJ2-2 12 TRBV7-7
ASSLREGGPSGGLDTQY TRBJ2-3 17 TRBV5-5
ASSSWGLAGGGTGELF TRBJ2-2 16 TRBV9
ASSLFGANVLT TRBJ2-6 11 TRBV7-3
ASRSTSGRRYEQY TRBJ2-7 13 TRBV11-1
ASSEPGYDEKLF TRBJ1-4 12 TRBV5-6
ASSQTGTQQPQH TRBJ1-5 12 TRBV4-3
ASSLSDSSVVF TRBJ2-1 11 TRBV5-1
ASSIGPGGSNQPQH TRBJ1-5 14 TRBV19
ASSLAGGGEQF TRBJ2-1 11 TRBV7-3
SGRTGAQNTEAF TRBJ1-1 12 TRBV29-1
AFSARLATNEKLF TRBJ1-4 13 TRBV5-4
ASSLGQGAYEQY TRBJ2-7 12 TRBV5-1
ASSLAGGLKYWDNEQF TRBJ2-1 16 TRBV7-6
ASSVVALPTDTQY TRBJ2-3 13 TRBV9
ASSYFSSNTEAF TRBJ1-1 12 TRBV6-5
ASRRQALTMGQF TRBJ2-1 12 TRBV28
ASSLQRQAPDQPQH TRBJ1-5 14 TRBV18
ASSQDLSSNYGYT TRBJ1-2 13 TRBV4-3
ASSERVRGGQETQY TRBJ2-5 14 TRBV6-1
ASSQASLTDTQY TRBJ2-3 12 TRBV7-9
ASSGWDRVQETQY TRBJ2-5 13 TRBV2
ASSSKTSGVNTGELF TRBJ2-2 15 TRBV5-4
ASSTGPSYEQY TRBJ2-7 11 TRBV11-3
ASSIGQSYNEQF TRBJ2-1 12 TRBV11-3
AIHGPNRAAF TRBJ1-1 10 TRBV6-5
SAPGGGGYT TRBJ1-2 9 TRBV20-1
ASSLGGPGTDTQY TRBJ2-3 13 TRBV7-2
ASSTDRTNYGYT TRBJ1-2 12 TRBV6-5
ASKSGLAVNEQF TRBJ2-1 12 TRBV6-1
ASSVVQGLSTDTQY TRBJ2-3 14 TRBV9
SVRQGRSYT TRBJ1-2 9 TRBV29-1
ASSLGQGFDEQY - 12 TRBV5-4
ASSSEFSEQF TRBJ2-1 10 TRBV7-3
ASSFSGSSYEQY TRBJ2-7 12 TRBV27
ASSQQARANYGYT TRBJ1-2 13 TRBV11-2
ASSTVASGTDTQY TRBJ2-3 13 TRBV6-6
ASRRAGQAYEQY TRBJ2-7 12 TRBV5-1
ASSDSRRTQY TRBJ2-5 10 TRBV6-5
ASSPDRIYGYT TRBJ1-2 11 TRBV11-2
ASRSGGTEAF TRBJ1-1 10 TRBV9
AWGGYT TRBJ1-2 6 TRBV30
ATRQGGPDTQY TRBJ2-3 11 TRBV10-3
ASSLRSPTNEQF TRBJ2-1 12 TRBV7-2
ASSFGVAGSSSYEQY TRBJ2-7 15 TRBV7-2
ASSFPAGGFNEQF TRBJ2-1 13 TRBV7-2
ASSYSVSGTVTQY TRBJ2-5 13 TRBV6-6
ASTSTVSDTQY TRBJ2-3 11 TRBV28
ASSRQRDPSYEQY TRBJ2-7 13 TRBV19